The 6 T cell receptor beta chains in this list originate from one sample, sequenced in a study of blood T cell repertoires in COVID-19. Profiled with immunoSEQ multiplex PCR; TCRdb holds only in-frame clones, not every one. The table has 80,000 to 100,000 clones, 75% to 90% seen once. Sequenced sample: peripheral blood. The receptors shown here come from a woman aged 80 or older with acute or convalescent COVID-19.

This chain links TRBV5-1 with TRBJ1-2; 7 positions match TRBD1. CDR3 size: 15 residues. Germline lookup yields CDR1 SGHRS and CDR2 YFSETQ. With V trimmed by 5 bases and J by 8 bases, 15 bases remained unmatched. CDR3 DNA sequence: TGCGCCAGCAGTCACGGGACAGCCGCGCCCCGCGGCTACACCTTC. Amino acids: CASSHGTAAPRGYTF.

Only one count was recorded for this clone. The chain's CDR3 is CATSDTGYQPQHF. CDR3 nucleotides: TGTGCCACCAGTGACACAGGGTACCAGCCCCAGCATTTT. This rearrangement joins TRBV24-1 to TRBJ1-5; a possible D gene is TRBD1 (6 bases). The CDR3 consists of 13 residues. Germline CDR1 KGHDR, CDR2 SFDVKD. Trimming left V 4 bases short and J 7 bases short, with 10 bases between.

The V and J genes are TRBV5-1 and TRBJ2-7; 9 positions agree with TRBD1. The V segment lost 3 bases and the J segment 0 bases; nucleotides outside the gene matches: 4. This CDR3 is built from 15 residues. Germline V gives CDR1 SGHRS, CDR2 YFSETQ. CDR3 DNA: TGCGCCAGCAGCTCCGGGACAGGGATCTCCTACGAGCAGTACTTC. Its translation: CASSSGTGISYEQYF.

This chain links TRBV4-2 with TRBJ1-1, with 7 bases identical to TRBD1. The germline CDR1 and CDR2 sequences are LGHNA and YNFKEQ. This CDR3 has 13 amino acids. The V segment lost 3 bases and the J segment 7 bases; nucleotides outside the gene matches: 5. CDR3 region: CASSQIGTDEAFF. CDR3 DNA: TGTGCCAGCAGCCAGATCGGGACAGATGAAGCTTTCTTT.

This clone was recorded once. The CDR3 loop is CASSLSSRTGKFHEQYF. CDR3 sequence (DNA): TGCGCCAGCAGCTTGAGCTCCCGGACAGGGAAATTCCACGAGCAGTACTTC. The chain combines TRBV5-1 with TRBJ2-7, with 8 positions matching TRBD1. This CDR3 has 17 amino acids. CDR1 and CDR2 from the germline V gene are SGHRS and YFSETQ. V trimming: 1 base; J trimming: 5 bases; junction bases outside the gene matches: 14.

This chain joins TRBV5-1 and TRBJ1-5; D might be TRBD1 (5 bases). The CDR3 has 14 residues. Trimming left V 3 bases short and J 5 bases short, with 12 bases between. Germline V gene data show CDR1 as SGHRS and CDR2 as YFSETQ. The CDR3 spells CASSYLGGDQPQHF. The CDR3 DNA reads TGCGCCAGCAGCTATTTGGGAGGGGATCAGCCCCAGCATTTT. The full variable domain, with the rest looked up from reference TRBV5-1 and TRBJ1-5, is KAGVTQTPRYLIKTRGQQVTLSCSPISGHRSVSWYQQTPGQGLQFLFEYFSETQRNKGNFPGRFSGRQFSNSRSEMNVSTLELGDSALYLCASSYLGGDQPQHFGDGTRLSIL.